This entry features one T cell receptor beta chain sequence. The CDR3 totals 13 residues. Germline CDR1 and CDR2: SQVTM and ANQGSEA. V trimming: 6 bases; J trimming: 1 base; junction bases outside the gene matches: 5. The method was immunoSEQ multiplex PCR; TCRdb's version includes in-frame clones alone and lacks a portion of them. The sample records around 35,000 clones, roughly a third being singletons. The record originates from a study of sequential checkpoint blockade in melanoma. About the study: Arm A got nivolumab then ipilimumab; arm B the reverse, 1:1.

Specified treatment: randomized to nivolumab then ipilimumab (arm A) or the reverse (arm B). The source was tumor tissue (inferred from file names), collected from a patient given nivolumab and ipilimumab in sequence. The sequence derives from a human donor with melanoma. The chain joins TRBV29-1 to TRBJ1-1; 7 bases are shared with TRBD1. The CDR3 region is CSVSDRSNTEAFF. Written as DNA, the CDR3 is TGCAGCGTATCGGACAGGTCGAACACTGAAGCTTTCTTT. Using reference TRBV29-1 and TRBJ1-1 for the parts outside the CDR3, the full variable domain is SAVISQKPSRDICQRGTSLTIQCQVDSQVTMMFWYRQQPGQSLTLIATANQGSEATYESGFVIDKFPISRPNLTFSTLTVSNMSPEDSSIYLCSVSDRSNTEAFFGQGTRLTVV.